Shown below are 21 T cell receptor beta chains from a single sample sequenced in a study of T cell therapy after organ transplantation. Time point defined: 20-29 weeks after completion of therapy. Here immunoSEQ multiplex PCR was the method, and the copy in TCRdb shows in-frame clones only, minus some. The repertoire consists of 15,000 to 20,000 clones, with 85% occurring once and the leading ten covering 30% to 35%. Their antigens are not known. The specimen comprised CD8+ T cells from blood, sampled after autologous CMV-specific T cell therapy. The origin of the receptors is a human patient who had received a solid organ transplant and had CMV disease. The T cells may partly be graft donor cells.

The CDR3 DNA reads TGTGCCAGCAGTTACTCGAGTGGGACAGATACGCAGTATTTT. Translating gives CASSYSSGTDTQYF. The V gene is TRBV27, the J gene TRBJ2-3; no definite D call. CDR3 size: 14 residues. V lost 4 bases and J 3 bases, leaving 11 bases between the germline ends. CDR1 and CDR2 (germline): MNHEY, SMNVEV (reference sequence).

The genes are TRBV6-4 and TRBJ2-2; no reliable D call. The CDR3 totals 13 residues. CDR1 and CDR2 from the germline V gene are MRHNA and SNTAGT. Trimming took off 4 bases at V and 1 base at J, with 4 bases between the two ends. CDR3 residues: CASSGGNTGELFF. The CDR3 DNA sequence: TGTGCCAGCAGTGGTGGGAACACCGGGGAGCTGTTTTTT.

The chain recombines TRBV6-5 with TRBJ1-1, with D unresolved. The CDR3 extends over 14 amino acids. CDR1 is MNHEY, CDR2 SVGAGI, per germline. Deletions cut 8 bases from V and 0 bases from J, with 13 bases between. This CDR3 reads CASSTNEMNTEAFF. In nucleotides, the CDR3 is TGTGCCAGCTCCACGAACGAGATGAACACTGAAGCTTTCTTT.

This CDR3 is CASSYDGMNTGELFF. CDR3 sequence (DNA): TGTGCCAGCAGTTACGATGGGATGAACACCGGGGAGCTGTTTTTT. The V call is TRBV6-5, the J call TRBJ2-2, with D uncertain. The V gene's germline CDR1 is MNHEY and CDR2 SVGAGI. Trimming shortened V by 2 bases and J by 1 base, and 8 bases separated the two germline ends. The CDR3 is 15 residues long.

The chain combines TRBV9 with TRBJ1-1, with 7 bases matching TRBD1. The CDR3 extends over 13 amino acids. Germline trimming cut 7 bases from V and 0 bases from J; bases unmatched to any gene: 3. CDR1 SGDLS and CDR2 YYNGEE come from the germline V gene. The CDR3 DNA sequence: TGTGCCAGCCGGACAGGTTTGAACACTGAAGCTTTCTTT. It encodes CASRTGLNTEAFF. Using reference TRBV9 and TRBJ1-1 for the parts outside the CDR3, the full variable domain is DSGVTQTPKHLITATGQRVTLRCSPRSGDLSVYWYQQSLDQGLQFLIQYYNGEERAKGNILERFSAQQFPDLHSELNLSSLELGDSALYFCASRTGLNTEAFFGQGTRLTVV.

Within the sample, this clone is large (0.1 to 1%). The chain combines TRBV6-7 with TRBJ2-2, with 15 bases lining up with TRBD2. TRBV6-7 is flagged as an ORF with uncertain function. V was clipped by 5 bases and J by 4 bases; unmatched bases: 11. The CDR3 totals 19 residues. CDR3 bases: TGTGCCAGCAGTCCGGGGACTAGCGGGAGGACGTCGGGCACCGGGGAGCTGTTTTTT. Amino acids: CASSPGTSGRTSGTGELFF.

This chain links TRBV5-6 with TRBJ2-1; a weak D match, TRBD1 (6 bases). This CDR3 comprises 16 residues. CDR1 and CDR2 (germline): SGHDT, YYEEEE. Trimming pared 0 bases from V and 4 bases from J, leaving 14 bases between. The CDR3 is CASSLEAGVRYNEQFF. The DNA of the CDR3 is TGTGCCAGCAGCTTGGAAGCAGGGGTAAGGTACAATGAGCAGTTCTTC.

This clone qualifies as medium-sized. The CDR3 DNA is TGTGCCAGCAGGCTCAATATGGGGGTTGGTGAAGCTTTCTTT. This codes for CASRLNMGVGEAFF. The V gene is TRBV5-6, the J gene TRBJ1-1, with D perhaps matching TRBD1 (5 bases). Between the trimmed V and J ends, which lost 5 bases and 7 bases, there was a span of 18 bases. This CDR3 contains 14 residues. The germline CDR1 and CDR2 sequences are SGHDT and YYEEEE.

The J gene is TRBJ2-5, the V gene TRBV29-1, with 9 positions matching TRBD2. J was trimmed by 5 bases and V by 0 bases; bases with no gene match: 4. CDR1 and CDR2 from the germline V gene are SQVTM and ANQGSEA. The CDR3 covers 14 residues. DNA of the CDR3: TGCAGCGTTGAAGAGCGGGGGGGGCTGGAGACCCAGTACTTC. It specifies CSVEERGGLETQYF.

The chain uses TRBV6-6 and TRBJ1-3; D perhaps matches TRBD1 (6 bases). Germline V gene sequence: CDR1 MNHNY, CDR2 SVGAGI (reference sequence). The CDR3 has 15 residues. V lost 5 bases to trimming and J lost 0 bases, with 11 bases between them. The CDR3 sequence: CASSETGISGNTIYF. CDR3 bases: TGTGCCAGCAGTGAGACAGGAATCTCTGGAAACACCATATATTTT.

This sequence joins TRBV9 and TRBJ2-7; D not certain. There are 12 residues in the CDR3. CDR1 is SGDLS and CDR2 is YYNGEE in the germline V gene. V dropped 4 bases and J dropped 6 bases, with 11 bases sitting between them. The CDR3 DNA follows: TGTGCCAGCAGCTCCCATTCTGGCGAGCAGTACTTC. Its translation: CASSSHSGEQYF.

In DNA, the CDR3 is TGTGCCAGCAGTTCAGGGGCGAACACTGAAGCTTTCTTT. As protein: CASSSGANTEAFF. The chain joins TRBV6-5 to TRBJ1-1, with D tentatively TRBD1 (6 bases). V was trimmed by 4 bases and J by 1 base, leaving 7 bases between them. The CDR3 has 13 amino acids. The germline gives CDR1 MNHEY, CDR2 SVGAGI.

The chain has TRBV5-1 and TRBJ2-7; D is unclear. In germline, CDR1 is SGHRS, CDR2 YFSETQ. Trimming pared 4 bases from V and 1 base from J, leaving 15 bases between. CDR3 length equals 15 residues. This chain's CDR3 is CASSPSQTMSYEQYF. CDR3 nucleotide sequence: TGCGCCAGCAGCCCCAGCCAAACTATGTCCTACGAGCAGTACTTC.

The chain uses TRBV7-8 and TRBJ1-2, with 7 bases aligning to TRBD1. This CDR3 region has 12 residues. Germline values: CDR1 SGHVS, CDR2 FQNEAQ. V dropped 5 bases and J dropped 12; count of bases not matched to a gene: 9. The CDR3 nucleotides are TGTGCCAGCAGCACAAGCTTAGGGGGCGACACCTTC. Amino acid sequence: CASSTSLGGDTF.

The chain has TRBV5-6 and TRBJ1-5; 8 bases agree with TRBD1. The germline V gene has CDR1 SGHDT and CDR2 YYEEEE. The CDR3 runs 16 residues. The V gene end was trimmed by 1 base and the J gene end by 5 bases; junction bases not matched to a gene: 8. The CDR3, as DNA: TGTGCCAGCAGCTTGATCGGACAGGGTTTCGATCAGCCCCAGCATTTT. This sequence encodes CASSLIGQGFDQPQHF.

The CDR3 DNA reads as TGTGCCTGGAGTGCAGTTAACAATCAGCCCCAGCATTTT. Protein product: CAWSAVNNQPQHF. The V and J genes are TRBV30 and TRBJ1-5, with D unresolved. The CDR3 loop spans 13 amino acids. Trimming removed 1 base from V and 3 bases from J, with 7 bases in between. Per the germline V gene, CDR1 is GTSNPN and CDR2 is SVGIG (reference sequence).

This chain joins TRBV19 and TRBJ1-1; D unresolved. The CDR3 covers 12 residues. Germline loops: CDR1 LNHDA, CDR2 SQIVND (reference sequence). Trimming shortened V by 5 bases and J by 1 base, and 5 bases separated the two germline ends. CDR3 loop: CASSPGNTEAFF. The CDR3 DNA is TGTGCCAGTAGTCCCGGGAACACTGAAGCTTTCTTT. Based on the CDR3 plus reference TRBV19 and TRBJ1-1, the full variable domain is DGGITQSPKYLFRKEGQNVTLSCEQNLNHDAMYWYRQDPGQGLRLIYYSQIVNDFQKGDIAEGYSVSREKKESFPLTVTSAQKNPTAFYLCASSPGNTEAFFGQGTRLTVV.

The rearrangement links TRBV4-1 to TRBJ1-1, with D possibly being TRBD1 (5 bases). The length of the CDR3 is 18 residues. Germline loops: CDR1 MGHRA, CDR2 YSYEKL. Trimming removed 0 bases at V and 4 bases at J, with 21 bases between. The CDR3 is CASSQDLIGATLGTEAFF. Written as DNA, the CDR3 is TGCGCCAGCAGCCAAGATTTGATCGGGGCCACCCTGGGCACTGAAGCTTTCTTT.

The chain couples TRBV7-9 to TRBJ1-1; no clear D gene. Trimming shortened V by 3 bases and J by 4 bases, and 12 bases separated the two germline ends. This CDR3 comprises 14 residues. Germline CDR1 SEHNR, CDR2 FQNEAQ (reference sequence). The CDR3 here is CASSFERVGTEAFF. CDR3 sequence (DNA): TGTGCCAGCAGCTTTGAAAGGGTCGGCACTGAAGCTTTCTTT.

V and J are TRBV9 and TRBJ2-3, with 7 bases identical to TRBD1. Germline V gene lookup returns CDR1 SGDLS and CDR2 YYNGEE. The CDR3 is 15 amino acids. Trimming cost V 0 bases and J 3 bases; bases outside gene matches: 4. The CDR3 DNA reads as TGTGCCAGCAGCGTAGGCGTCAGGGGGACAGATACGCAGTATTTT. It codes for CASSVGVRGTDTQYF.

The DNA of the CDR3 is TGCAGTGGACTGCGGAACACTGAAGCTTTCTTT. This gives the protein CSGLRNTEAFF. The J gene is TRBJ1-1, the V gene TRBV20-1; unclear D gene. Germline V gives CDR1 DFQATT, CDR2 SNEGSKA (reference sequence). The CDR3 is 11 amino acids. Deletions cut 7 bases from V and 1 base from J, with 7 bases between.